Here is one T cell receptor (beta chain) with its context. Antigen: not known. With a much larger clone just one base away, this may be a read error. Through a sample-barcoded 5' primer and a J-beta primer mix, a second PCR was run for roughly 7 to 11 cycles. TCRdb re-analysed the 5' RACE reads in MiXCR, keeping a single row per CDR3 protein. The repertoire has hundreds of thousands of distinct CDR3 sequences, 40% to 50% of them found once; the top ten carry roughly a fifth. Germline CDR1 and CDR2: SQVTM and ANQGSEA. Trimming cost V 6 bases and J 4 bases, with 25 bases left between them. The CDR3 has 16 residues. The source of the sample is a study of blood T cells in healthy people across ages. Study results and caveats: Relative to aged donors, long-lived donors carried more naive CD4+ cells and displayed higher diversity. Naive and antigen-experienced cells could not be conclusively compared, given unsorted PBMCs.

Material for sequencing was blood. The clonotype originates from a man between 60 and 70 years old in good health. This chain connects TRBV29-1 to TRBJ2-7; D is perhaps TRBD2 (6 bases). Written as DNA, the CDR3 is TGCAGCGTCAGAGAAATGGGGAAAGGAGCGGGTTACGAGCAGTACTTC. It translates to CSVREMGKGAGYEQYF.